This passage covers 16 T cell receptor beta chains from one sample sequenced in a study of graft-versus-host responses after intestinal transplantation. The repertoire was sequenced with immunoSEQ multiplex PCR; TCRdb's copy has only in-frame clones and lacks some. The sample carries approximately 97,000 clones, around 91% recorded once. Their specific antigens are unknown. Here the sequenced sample was unstimulated CD4+ T cells sorted from spleen or lymph node cells, taken before transplant. These receptors originate from a human donor who was the organ donor for an intestinal transplant.

This chain links TRBV25-1 with TRBJ2-2, with a weak D call TRBD2 (6 bases). Trimming took 3 bases from V and 6 from J, leaving 17 bases between them. CDR1 is MGHDK and CDR2 is SYGVNS in the germline V gene. This CDR3 region has 16 residues. Here the CDR3 DNA reads TGTGCCAGCAGTGACGGGTTCGTGTCGGGGGCCGGGGAGCTGTTTTTT. The encoded protein is CASSDGFVSGAGELFF. Drawing the rest from reference TRBV25-1 and TRBJ2-2, the complete variable domain is EADIYQTPRYLVIGTGKKITLECSQTMGHDKMYWYQQDPGMELHLIHYSYGVNSTEKGDLSSESTVSRIRTEHFPLTLESARPSHTSQYLCASSDGFVSGAGELFFGEGSRLTVL.

The rearrangement uses TRBV19 and TRBJ1-5; the D is unclear. Trimming cost V 4 bases and J 3 bases, with 4 bases left between them. This CDR3 region has 12 residues. CDR1 LNHDA and CDR2 SQIVND come from the germline V gene (reference sequence). CDR3 in amino acids: CASSRHNQPQHF. In DNA form, the CDR3 reads TGTGCCAGTAGTAGGCACAATCAGCCCCAGCATTTT.

The CDR3 nucleotides are TGCGCCAGCAGCCAAGTCACAACAGGGTCCCCTGGCTACACCTTC. Amino acids: CASSQVTTGSPGYTF. The genes are TRBV4-1 and TRBJ1-2; a weak D match, TRBD1 (6 bases). V lost 1 base and J lost 7, with 16 bases in between. This CDR3 has 15 residues. The V gene's germline CDR1 is MGHRA and CDR2 YSYEKL.

This clone was found once. The rearrangement joins TRBV19 to TRBJ2-7; D possibly corresponds to TRBD1 (6 bases). The CDR3 consists of 13 residues. Trimming took off 6 bases at V and 7 bases at J, with 16 bases between the two ends. Germline CDR1 is LNHDA and CDR2 is SQIVND (reference sequence). CDR3 loop: CASRRTDEREQYF. DNA for the CDR3: TGTGCCAGTAGGAGGACAGATGAGAGGGAGCAGTACTTC.

This chain's CDR3 is CASSAGRLYNEQFF. DNA for the CDR3: TGTGCCAGTAGTGCGGGCCGCCTTTACAATGAGCAGTTCTTC. The chain combines TRBV19 with TRBJ2-1; D perhaps matches TRBD2 (5 bases). Between the trimmed V and J ends, which lost 5 bases and 4 bases, there was a span of 12 bases. This CDR3 has 14 amino acids. Germline values: CDR1 LNHDA, CDR2 SQIVND (reference sequence).

The J gene is TRBJ2-7, the V gene TRBV5-1; 9 nucleotides match TRBD1. V lost 4 bases to trimming and J lost 7 bases; unmatched junction nucleotides: 12. This CDR3 is 15 amino acids long. Germline V gene lookup returns CDR1 SGHRS and CDR2 YFSETQ. The CDR3 region has the DNA TGCGCCAGCAGCCACGGGGACAGGGTAGAGTATGAGCAGTACTTC. This gives the protein CASSHGDRVEYEQYF.

This chain joins TRBV15 and TRBJ1-6, with D hard to call. Germline V CDR1 and CDR2: LNHNV, YYDKDF (reference sequence). This CDR3 contains 15 residues. Trimming cost V 5 bases and J 5 bases, with 13 bases left between them. This chain's CDR3 is CATSPLRVHNSPLHF. DNA of the CDR3: TGTGCCACCAGCCCACTCCGGGTCCATAATTCACCCCTCCACTTT.

This clone was observed a single time. This rearrangement joins TRBV2 to TRBJ2-2; no reliable D call. Germline CDR1 is SNHLY and CDR2 is FYNNEI. Trimming took off 7 bases at V and 3 bases at J, with 12 bases between the two ends. This CDR3 has 14 residues. Here the CDR3 DNA reads TGTGCCAGCATACCATCCAGGCACACCGGGGAGCTGTTTTTT. Translating gives CASIPSRHTGELFF.

V usage is TRBV4-1 and J usage is TRBJ1-6; D call uncertain. Per the germline V gene, CDR1 is MGHRA and CDR2 is YSYEKL. V lost 0 bases, J lost 8 bases, and 11 bases lay in between. The CDR3 runs to 15 residues. The CDR3 protein is CASSQDRTHDSPLHF. Written as DNA, the CDR3 is TGCGCCAGCAGCCAAGATCGTACACACGATTCACCCCTCCACTTT.

The chain recombines TRBV6-4 with TRBJ1-4; TRBD1 matches 9 bases. CDR1 and CDR2 from the germline V gene are MRHNA and SNTAGT. CDR3 size: 14 residues. V shed 4 bases, J shed 13 bases, and the junction held 10 bases outside the gene matches. In DNA form, the CDR3 reads TGTGCCAGCAGTGCCCGGGACAGGGAAAGGGGACTGTTTTTT. It encodes CASSARDRERGLFF.

This clone was counted between two and nine times. The genes are TRBV10-3 and TRBJ1-5, with no clear D. Germline V gives CDR1 ENHRY, CDR2 SYGVKD. Trimming took off 0 bases at V and 0 bases at J, with 18 bases between the two ends. This CDR3 has 19 residues. In DNA form, the CDR3 reads TGTGCCATCAGTGAGTCGGGGAAGAACCCGGGGTATAGCAATCAGCCCCAGCATTTT. This codes for CAISESGKNPGYSNQPQHF.

The V gene is TRBV5-1, the J gene TRBJ1-3; possible D gene TRBD1, 6 bases. The germline V and J ends were trimmed by 0 bases and 6 bases, with 19 bases remaining between them. Per germline, CDR1 SGHRS and CDR2 YFSETQ. This CDR3 has 17 amino acids. CDR3 region: CASSLGPITGSKNTIYF. CDR3 nucleotides: TGCGCCAGCAGCTTGGGCCCAATTACAGGGTCTAAAAACACCATATATTTT.

V gene TRBV20-1 combines with J gene TRBJ2-7; no clear D. The CDR3 is 10 amino acids. Between the trimmed V and J ends, which lost 1 base and 7 bases, there was a span of 5 bases. CDR1 and CDR2 (germline): DFQATT, SNEGSKA (reference sequence). The chain's CDR3 is CSARVREQYF. The CDR3 coding sequence is TGCAGTGCTAGAGTACGGGAGCAGTACTTC.

The V and J genes are TRBV4-3 and TRBJ2-4; 7 positions match TRBD2. Germline V gives CDR1 LGHNA, CDR2 YSLEER. Unmatched junction bases numbered 5, after V lost 0 bases and J lost 0 bases. The CDR3 is 17 residues long. CDR3: CASSQELGLLAKNIQYF. CDR3 DNA: TGCGCCAGCAGCCAAGAGTTGGGACTACTAGCCAAAAACATTCAGTACTTC.

Comments on this clone: In the same sample, other DNA sequences code for this CDR3. The genes are TRBV11-2 and TRBJ2-7; D perhaps matches TRBD1 (5 bases). The CDR3 covers 14 residues. The germline CDR1 and CDR2 sequences are SGHAT and FQNNGV. Trimming shortened V by 5 bases and J by 4 bases, and 15 bases separated the two germline ends. The CDR3 region is CASSKAQGVYEQYF. The CDR3 DNA reads TGTGCCAGCAGCAAAGCTCAGGGTGTTTACGAGCAGTACTTC.

The gene calls are TRBV7-3 and TRBJ1-6; D perhaps matches TRBD1 (6 bases). Germline CDR1 and CDR2: SGHTA and FQGTGA. The CDR3 runs to 14 residues. V gave up 5 bases and J gave up 15 bases, with 20 bases separating them. For the CDR3, the DNA is TGTGCCAGCAGCGCGGACAGTACCCTTCTGAACCTCCACTTT. Encoded protein: CASSADSTLLNLHF.